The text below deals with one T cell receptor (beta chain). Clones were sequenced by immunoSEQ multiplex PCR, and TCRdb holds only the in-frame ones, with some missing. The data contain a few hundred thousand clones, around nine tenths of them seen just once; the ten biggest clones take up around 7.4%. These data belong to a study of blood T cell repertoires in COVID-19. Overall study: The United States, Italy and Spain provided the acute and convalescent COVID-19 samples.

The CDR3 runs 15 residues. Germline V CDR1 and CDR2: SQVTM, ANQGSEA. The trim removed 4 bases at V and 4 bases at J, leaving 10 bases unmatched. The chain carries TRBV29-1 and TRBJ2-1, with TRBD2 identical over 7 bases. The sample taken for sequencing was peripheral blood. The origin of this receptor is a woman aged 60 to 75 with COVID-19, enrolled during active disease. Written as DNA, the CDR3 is TGCAGCGTTGCGGGGGGACTATCTAAATACAATGAGCAGTTCTTC. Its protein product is CSVAGGLSKYNEQFF.